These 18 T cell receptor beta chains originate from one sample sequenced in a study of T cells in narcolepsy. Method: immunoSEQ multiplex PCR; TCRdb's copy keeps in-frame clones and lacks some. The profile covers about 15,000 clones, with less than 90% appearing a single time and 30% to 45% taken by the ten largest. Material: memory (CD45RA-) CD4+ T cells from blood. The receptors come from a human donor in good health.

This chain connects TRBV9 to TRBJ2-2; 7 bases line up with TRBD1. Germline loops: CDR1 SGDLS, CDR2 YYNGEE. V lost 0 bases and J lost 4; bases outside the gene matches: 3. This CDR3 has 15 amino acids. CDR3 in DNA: TGTGCCAGCAGCGTAGGGGACAGCGCCACCGGGGAGCTGTTTTTT. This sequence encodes CASSVGDSATGELFF.

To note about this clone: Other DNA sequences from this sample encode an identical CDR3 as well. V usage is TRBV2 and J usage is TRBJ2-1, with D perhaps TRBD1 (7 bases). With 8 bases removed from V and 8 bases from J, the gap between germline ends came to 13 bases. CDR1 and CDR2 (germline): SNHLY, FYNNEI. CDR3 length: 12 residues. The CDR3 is CASLVRGDEQFF. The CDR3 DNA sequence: TGTGCCAGCTTGGTCAGGGGGGATGAGCAGTTCTTC. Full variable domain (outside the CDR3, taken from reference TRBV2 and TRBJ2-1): EPEVTQTPSHQVTQMGQEVILRCVPISNHLYFYWYRQILGQKVEFLVSFYNNEISEKSEIFDDQFSVERPDGSNFTLKIRSTKLEDSAMYFCASLVRGDEQFFGPGTRLTVL.

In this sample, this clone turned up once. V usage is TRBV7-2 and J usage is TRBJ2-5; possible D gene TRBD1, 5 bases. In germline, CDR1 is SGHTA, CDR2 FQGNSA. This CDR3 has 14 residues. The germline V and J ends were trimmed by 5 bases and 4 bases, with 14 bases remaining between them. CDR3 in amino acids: CASSPGSSIETQYF. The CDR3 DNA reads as TGTGCCAGCAGCCCAGGGTCATCTATAGAGACCCAGTACTTC.

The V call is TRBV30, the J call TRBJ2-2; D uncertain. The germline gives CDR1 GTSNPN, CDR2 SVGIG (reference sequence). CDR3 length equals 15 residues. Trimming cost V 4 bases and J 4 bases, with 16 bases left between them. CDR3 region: CAWKFGSSGTGELFF. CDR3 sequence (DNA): TGTGCCTGGAAATTCGGTAGCTCCGGCACCGGGGAGCTGTTTTTT.

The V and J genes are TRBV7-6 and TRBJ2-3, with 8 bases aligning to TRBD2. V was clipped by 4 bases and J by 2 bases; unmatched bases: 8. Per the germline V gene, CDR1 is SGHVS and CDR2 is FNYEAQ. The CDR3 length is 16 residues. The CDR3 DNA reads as TGTGCCAGCAGCTCTCAAATAGCGGGATTCACAGATACGCAGTATTTT. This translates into CASSSQIAGFTDTQYF.

CDR3 residues: CASSVGDTYGYTF. The CDR3 nucleotides are TGTGCCAGCAGTGTCGGGGACACCTATGGCTACACCTTC. The rearrangement joins TRBV6-1 to TRBJ1-2, with TRBD1 as a possible D gene (6 bases). The CDR3 is 13 amino acids. With 4 bases removed from V and 4 bases from J, the gap between germline ends came to 10 bases. The germline V gene encodes CDR1 MNHNS and CDR2 SASEGT.

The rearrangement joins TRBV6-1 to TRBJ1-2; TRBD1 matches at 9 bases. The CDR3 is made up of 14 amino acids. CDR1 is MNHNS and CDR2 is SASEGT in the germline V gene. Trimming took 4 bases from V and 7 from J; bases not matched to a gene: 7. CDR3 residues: CASSGSTGGFGYTF. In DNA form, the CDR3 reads TGTGCCAGCAGTGGAAGCACAGGGGGCTTTGGCTACACCTTC.

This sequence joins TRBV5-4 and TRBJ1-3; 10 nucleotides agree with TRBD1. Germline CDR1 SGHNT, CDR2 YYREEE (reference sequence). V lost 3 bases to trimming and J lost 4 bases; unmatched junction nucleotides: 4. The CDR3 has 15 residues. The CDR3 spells CASSYDRGPGNTIYF. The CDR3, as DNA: TGTGCCAGCAGCTATGACAGGGGGCCGGGAAACACCATATATTTT.

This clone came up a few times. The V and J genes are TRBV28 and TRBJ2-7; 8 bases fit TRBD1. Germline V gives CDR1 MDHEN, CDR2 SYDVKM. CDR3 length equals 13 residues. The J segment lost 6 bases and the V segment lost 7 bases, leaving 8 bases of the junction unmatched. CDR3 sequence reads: CASKPGQGAEQYF. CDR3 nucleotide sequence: TGTGCCAGCAAACCAGGGCAGGGGGCCGAGCAGTACTTC.

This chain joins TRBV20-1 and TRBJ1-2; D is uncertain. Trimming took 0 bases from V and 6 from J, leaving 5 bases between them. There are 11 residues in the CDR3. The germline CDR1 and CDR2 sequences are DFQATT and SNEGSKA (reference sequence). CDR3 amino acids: CSARDRHGYTF. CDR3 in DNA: TGCAGTGCTAGAGACCGCCATGGCTACACCTTC.

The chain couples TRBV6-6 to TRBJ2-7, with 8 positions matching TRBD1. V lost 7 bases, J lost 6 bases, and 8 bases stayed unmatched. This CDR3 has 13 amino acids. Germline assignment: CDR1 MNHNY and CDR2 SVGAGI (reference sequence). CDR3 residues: CASKPGQGAEQYF. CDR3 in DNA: TGTGCCAGCAAACCAGGGCAGGGGGCCGAGCAGTACTTC.

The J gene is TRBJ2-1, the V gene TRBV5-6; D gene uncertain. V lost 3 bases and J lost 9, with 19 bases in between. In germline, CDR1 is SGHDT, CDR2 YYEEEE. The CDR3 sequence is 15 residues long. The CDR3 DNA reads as TGTGCCAGCAGCTGGAGTGCCCTTAGGAATCTTGAGCAGTTCTTC. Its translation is CASSWSALRNLEQFF. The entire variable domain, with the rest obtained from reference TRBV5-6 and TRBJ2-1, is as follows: DAGVTQSPTHLIKTRGQQVTLRCSPKSGHDTVSWYQQALGQGPQFIFQYYEEEERQRGNFPDRFSGHQFPNYSSELNVNALLLGDSALYLCASSWSALRNLEQFFGPGTRLTVL.

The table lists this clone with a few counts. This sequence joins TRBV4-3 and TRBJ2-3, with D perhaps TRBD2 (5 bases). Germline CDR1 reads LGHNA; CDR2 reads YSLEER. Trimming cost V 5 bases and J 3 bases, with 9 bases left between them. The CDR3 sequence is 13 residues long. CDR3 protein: CASSEGSTDTQYF. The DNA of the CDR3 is TGCGCCAGCAGCGAGGGATCTACAGATACGCAGTATTTT.

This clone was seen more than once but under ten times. The DNA of the CDR3 is TGTGCCAGCTCACTCTCGTTCGGGGATGAGCAGTTCTTC. Its translation is CASSLSFGDEQFF. The rearrangement joins TRBV18 to TRBJ2-1, with D tentatively TRBD2 (5 bases). Germline CDR1 is KGHSH and CDR2 is LQKENI. Trimming cost V 4 bases and J 8 bases, with 12 bases left between them. The CDR3 consists of 13 residues.

DNA for the CDR3: TGTGCCAGCAGCTTACGGCCCACGGAATCCTACGAGCAGTACTTC. Translation: CASSLRPTESYEQYF. This chain uses TRBV7-8 with TRBJ2-7; D uncertain. The CDR3 is 15 amino acids. V was cut by 2 bases and J by 1 base, with 12 bases left in between. Per germline, CDR1 SGHVS and CDR2 FQNEAQ. The full variable domain, rest sourced from reference TRBV7-8 and TRBJ2-7, is GAGVSQSPRYKVAKRGQDVALRCDPISGHVSLFWYQQALGQGPEFLTYFQNEAQLDKSGLPSDRFFAERPEGSVSTLKIQRTQQEDSAVYLCASSLRPTESYEQYFGPGTRLTVT.

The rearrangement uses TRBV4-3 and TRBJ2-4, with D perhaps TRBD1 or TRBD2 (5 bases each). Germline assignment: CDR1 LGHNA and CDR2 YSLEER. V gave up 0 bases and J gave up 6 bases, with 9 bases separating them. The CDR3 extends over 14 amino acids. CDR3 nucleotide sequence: TGCGCCAGCAGCCAAGAGTCGGGGCGAAACATTCAGTACTTC. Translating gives CASSQESGRNIQYF.

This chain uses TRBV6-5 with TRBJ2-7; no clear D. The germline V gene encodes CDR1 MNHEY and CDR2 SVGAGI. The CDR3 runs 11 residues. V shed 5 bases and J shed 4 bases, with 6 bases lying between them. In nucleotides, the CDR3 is TGTGCCAGCAGTACTCCGTACGAGCAGTACTTC. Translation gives CASSTPYEQYF.

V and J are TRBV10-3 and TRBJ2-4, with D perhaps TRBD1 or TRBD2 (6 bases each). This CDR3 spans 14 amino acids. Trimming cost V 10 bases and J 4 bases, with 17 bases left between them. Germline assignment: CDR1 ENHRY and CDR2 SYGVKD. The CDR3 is CATRGGAPKNIQYF. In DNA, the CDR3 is TGTGCCACCAGGGGAGGCGCCCCGAAAAACATTCAGTACTTC.